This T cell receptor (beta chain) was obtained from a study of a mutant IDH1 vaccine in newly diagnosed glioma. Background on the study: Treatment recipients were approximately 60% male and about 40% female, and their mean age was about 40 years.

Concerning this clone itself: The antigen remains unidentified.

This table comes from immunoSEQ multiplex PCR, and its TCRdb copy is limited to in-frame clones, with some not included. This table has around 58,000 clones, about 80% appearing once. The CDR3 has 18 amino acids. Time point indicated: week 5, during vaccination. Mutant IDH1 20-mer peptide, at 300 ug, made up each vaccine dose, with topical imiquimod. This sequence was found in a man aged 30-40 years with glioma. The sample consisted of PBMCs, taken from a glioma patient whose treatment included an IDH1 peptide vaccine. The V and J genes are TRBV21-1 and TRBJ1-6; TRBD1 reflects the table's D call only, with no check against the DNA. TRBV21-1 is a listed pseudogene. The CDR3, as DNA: TGTGCCAGCCCGCGGGACAGAGGGTTTTCATCGCAGCCGGGACCCCTCCACTTT. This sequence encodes CASPRDRGFSSQPGPLHF.